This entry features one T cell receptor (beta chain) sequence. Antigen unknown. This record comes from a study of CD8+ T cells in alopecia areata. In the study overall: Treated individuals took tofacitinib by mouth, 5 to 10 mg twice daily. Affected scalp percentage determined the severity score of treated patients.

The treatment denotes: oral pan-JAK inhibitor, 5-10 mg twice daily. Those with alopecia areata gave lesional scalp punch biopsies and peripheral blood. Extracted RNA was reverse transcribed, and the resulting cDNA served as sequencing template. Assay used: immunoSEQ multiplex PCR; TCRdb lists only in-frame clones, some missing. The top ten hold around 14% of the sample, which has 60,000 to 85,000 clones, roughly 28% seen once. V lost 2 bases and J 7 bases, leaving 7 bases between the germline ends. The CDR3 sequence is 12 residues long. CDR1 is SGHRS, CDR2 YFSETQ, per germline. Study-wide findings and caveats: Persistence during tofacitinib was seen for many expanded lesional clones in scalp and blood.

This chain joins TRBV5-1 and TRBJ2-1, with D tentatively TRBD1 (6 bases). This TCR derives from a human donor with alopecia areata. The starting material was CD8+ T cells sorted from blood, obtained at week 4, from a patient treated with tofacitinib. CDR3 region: CASSFTGNEQFF. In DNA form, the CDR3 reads TGCGCCAGCAGCTTTACAGGGAATGAGCAGTTCTTC.